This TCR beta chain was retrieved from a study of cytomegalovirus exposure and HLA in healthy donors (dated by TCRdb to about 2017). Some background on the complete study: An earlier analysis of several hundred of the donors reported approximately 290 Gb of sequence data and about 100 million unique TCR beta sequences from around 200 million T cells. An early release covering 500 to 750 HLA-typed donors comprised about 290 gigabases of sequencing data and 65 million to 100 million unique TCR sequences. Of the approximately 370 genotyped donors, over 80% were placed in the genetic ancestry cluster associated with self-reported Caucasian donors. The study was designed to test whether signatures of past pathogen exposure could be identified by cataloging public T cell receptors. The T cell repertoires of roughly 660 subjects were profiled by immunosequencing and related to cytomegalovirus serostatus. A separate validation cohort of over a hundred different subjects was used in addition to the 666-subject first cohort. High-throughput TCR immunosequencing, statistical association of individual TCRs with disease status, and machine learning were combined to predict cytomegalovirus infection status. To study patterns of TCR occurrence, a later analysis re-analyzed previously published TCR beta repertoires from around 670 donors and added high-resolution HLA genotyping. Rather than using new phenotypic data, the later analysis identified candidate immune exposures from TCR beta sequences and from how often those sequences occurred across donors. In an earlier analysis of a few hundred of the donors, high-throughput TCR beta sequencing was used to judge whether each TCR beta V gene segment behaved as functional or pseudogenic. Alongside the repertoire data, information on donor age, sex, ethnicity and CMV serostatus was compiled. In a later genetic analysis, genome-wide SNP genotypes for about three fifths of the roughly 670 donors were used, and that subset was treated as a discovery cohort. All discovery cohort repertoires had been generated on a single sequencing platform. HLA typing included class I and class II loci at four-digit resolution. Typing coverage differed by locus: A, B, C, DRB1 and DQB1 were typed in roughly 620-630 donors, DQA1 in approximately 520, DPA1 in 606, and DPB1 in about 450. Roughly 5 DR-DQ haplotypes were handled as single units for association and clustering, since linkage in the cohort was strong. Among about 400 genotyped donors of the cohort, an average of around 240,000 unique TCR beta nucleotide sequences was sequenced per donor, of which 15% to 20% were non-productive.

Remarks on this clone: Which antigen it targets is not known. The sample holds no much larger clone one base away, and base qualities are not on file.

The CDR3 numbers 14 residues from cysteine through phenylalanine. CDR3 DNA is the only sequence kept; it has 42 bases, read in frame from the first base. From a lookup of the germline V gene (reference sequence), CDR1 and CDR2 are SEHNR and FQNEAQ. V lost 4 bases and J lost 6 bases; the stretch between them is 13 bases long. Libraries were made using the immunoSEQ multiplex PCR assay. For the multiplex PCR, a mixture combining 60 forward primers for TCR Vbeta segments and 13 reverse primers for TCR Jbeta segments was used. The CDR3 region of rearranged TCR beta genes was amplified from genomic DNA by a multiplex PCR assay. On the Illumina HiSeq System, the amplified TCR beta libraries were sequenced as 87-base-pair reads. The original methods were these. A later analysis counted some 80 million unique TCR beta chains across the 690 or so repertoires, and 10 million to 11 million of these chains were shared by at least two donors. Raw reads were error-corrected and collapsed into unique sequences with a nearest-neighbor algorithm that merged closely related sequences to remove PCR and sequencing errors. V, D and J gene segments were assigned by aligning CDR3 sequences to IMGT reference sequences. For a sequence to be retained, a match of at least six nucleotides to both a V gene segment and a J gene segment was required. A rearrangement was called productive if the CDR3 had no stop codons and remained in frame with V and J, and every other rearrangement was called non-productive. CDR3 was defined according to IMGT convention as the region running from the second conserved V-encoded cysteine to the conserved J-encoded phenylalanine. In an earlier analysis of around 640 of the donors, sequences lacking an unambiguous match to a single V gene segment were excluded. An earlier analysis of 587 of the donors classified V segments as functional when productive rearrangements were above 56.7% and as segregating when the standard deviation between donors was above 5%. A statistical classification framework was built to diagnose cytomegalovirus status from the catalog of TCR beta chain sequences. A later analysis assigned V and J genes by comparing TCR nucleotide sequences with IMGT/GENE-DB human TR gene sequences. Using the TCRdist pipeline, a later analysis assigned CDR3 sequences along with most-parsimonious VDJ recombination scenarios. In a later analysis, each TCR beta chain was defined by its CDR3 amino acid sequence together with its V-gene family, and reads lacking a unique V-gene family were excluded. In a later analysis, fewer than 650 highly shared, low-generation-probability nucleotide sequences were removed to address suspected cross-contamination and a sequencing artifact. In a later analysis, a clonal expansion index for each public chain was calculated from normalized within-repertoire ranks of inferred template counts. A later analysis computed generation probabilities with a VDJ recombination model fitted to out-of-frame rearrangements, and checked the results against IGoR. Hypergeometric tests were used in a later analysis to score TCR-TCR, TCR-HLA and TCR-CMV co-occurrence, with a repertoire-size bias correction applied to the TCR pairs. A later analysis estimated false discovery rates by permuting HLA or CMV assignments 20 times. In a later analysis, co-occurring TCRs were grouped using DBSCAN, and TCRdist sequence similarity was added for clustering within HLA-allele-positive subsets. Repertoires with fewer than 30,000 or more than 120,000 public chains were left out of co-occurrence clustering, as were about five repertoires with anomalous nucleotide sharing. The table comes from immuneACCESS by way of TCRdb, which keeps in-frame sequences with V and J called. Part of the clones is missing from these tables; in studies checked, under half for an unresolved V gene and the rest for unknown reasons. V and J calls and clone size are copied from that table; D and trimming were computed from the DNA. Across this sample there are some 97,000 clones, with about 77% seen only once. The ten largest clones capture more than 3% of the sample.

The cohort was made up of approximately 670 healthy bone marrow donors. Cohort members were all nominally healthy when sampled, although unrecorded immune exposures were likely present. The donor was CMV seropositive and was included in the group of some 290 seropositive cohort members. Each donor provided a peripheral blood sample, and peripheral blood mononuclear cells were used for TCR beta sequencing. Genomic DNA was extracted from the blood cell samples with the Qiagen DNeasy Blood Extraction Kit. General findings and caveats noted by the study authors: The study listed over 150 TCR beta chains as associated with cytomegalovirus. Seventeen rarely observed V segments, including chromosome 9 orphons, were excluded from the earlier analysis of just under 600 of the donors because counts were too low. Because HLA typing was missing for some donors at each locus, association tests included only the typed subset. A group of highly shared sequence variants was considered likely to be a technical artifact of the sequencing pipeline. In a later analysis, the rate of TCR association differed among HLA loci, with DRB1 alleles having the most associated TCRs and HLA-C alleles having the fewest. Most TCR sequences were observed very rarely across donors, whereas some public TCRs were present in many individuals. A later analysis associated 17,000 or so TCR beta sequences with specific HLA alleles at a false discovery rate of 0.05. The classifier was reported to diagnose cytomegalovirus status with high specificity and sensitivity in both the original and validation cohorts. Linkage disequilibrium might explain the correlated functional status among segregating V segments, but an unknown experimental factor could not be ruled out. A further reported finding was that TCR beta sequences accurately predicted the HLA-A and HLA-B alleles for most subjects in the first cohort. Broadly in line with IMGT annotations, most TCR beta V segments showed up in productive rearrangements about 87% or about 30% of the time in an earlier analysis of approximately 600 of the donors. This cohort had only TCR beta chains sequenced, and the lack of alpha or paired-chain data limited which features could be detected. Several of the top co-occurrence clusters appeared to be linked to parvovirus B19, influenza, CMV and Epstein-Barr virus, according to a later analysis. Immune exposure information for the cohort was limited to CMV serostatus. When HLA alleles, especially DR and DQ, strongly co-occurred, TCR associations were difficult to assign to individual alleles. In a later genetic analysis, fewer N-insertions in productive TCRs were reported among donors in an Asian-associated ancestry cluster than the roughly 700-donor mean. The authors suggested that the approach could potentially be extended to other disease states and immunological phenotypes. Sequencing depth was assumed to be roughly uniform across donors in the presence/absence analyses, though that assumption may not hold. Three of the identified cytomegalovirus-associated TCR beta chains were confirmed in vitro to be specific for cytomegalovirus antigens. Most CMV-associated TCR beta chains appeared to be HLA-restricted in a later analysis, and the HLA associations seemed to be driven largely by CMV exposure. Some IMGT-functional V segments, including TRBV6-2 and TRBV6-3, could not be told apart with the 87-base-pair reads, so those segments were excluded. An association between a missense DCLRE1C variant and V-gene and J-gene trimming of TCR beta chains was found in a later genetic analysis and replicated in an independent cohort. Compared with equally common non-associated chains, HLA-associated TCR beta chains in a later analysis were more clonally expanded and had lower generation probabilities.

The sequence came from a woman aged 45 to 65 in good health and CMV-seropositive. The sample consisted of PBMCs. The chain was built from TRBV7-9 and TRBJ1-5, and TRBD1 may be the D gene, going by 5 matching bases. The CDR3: CASSSSGGVQPQHF. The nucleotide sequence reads TGTGCCAGCAGCTCCTCGGGGGGAGTTCAGCCCCAGCATTTT.